Listed below are T cell receptor beta chains from one sample, sequenced in a study of T cells in Graves' hyperthyroidism and ophthalmopathy. TCRdb reanalysed the multiplex PCR reads using MiXCR and keeps one entry per CDR3 protein. The sample has some 400,000 distinct CDR3 sequences; around an eighth are singletons. Sequencing was done on a sample of blood. The receptors here all came from a young man with Graves' hyperthyroidism that later progressed to Graves' ophthalmopathy. Both conserved end residues are part of each CDR3. D genes are given only for firm matches. Clone size is shown for a subset of rows, as once, few, many or a class of expanded clone.

v_call	clone_size	d_call	j_call	cdr3_nt	cdr3_aa
TRBV28	few	TRBD1	TRBJ1-2	TGTGCCAGCACCTCTAACATCGGGACAGGGGTTTCGGCGGGCTATGGCTACACCTTC	CASTSNIGTGVSAGYGYTF
TRBV12-3/TRBV12-4	many	NA	TRBJ2-1	TGTGCCAGCACTCAAACCCAGTACAATGAGCAGTTCTTC	CASTQTQYNEQFF
TRBV9	NA	TRBD2	TRBJ2-5	TGTGCCAGCAGCGCCGGGACTATGTACCAAGAGACCCAGTACTTC	CASSAGTMYQETQYF
TRBV11-3	many	TRBD1	TRBJ1-2	TGTGCCAGCAGCTCCCACACCCGGACAGGGCAACGCCTAAATGGCTACACCTTC	CASSSHTRTGQRLNGYTF
TRBV6-1	NA	TRBD1	TRBJ1-2	TGTGCCAGCAGACTCCCTCCGGGACAGGGAGTCTATGGCTACACCTTC	CASRLPPGQGVYGYTF
TRBV28	many	NA	TRBJ1-2	TGTGCCAGCAGCTCTTACACAGGCCCACCTACTAACTATGGCTACACCTTC	CASSSYTGPPTNYGYTF
TRBV7-2	NA	TRBD2	TRBJ2-3	TGTGCCAGCAGCTACTTAGCGGGGCGTAGCACAGATACGCAGTATTTT	CASSYLAGRSTDTQYF
TRBV18	NA	NA	TRBJ1-4	TGTGCCAGCTCCCCTCTCGGGAATGAAAAACTGTTTTTT	CASSPLGNEKLFF
TRBV20-1	many	TRBD2	TRBJ2-5	TGCAGTGCTGAAACTATCGGACTAGCGGGGGGACTTCAAGAGACCCAGTACTTC	CSAETIGLAGGLQETQYF
TRBV15	NA	TRBD1	TRBJ2-7	TGTGCCACCAGCAGAGTTGGGACAGGGAGGTACGAGCAGTACTTC	CATSRVGTGRYEQYF
TRBV27	NA	TRBD2	TRBJ2-5	TGTGCCAGCAGTTCCGGGGGGGTCCAGTACTTC	CASSSGGVQYF
TRBV7-9	many	NA	TRBJ1-2	TGTGCCAGCCGGCCATCTGGACATAGTGGCTACACCTTC	CASRPSGHSGYTF
TRBV20-1	many	NA	TRBJ1-5	TGCAGTGCTCAAGGGGGGGGCGGCAATCAGCCCCAGCATTTT	CSAQGGGGNQPQHF
TRBV5-1	many	TRBD1	TRBJ2-7	TGCGCCAGCAGAGGGACAGGGCGGTATTACGAGCAGTACTTC	CASRGTGRYYEQYF
TRBV20-1	many	NA	TRBJ2-3	TGCAGTGCTAGGAACAGGGGCACAGATACGCAGTATTTT	CSARNRGTDTQYF
TRBV12-3/TRBV12-4	many	TRBD2	TRBJ2-3	TGTGCCAGCAGGTCGACTAGCGGGGGCACAGATACGCAGTATTTT	CASRSTSGGTDTQYF
TRBV30	NA	NA	TRBJ2-5	TGTGCCTGGAGTAAGAGAAGGGGGGGCGTGTTAGAGACCCAGTACTTC	CAWSKRRGGVLETQYF
TRBV4-1	few	TRBD2	TRBJ2-1	TGCGCCAGCAGCCAAGGACTAGCGGTGTACAATGAGCAGTTCTTC	CASSQGLAVYNEQFF
TRBV20-1	many	NA	TRBJ1-2	TGCAGTGCGAAGGTGGCAGGGTCTTCCTATGGCTACACCTTC	CSAKVAGSSYGYTF
TRBV2	many	NA	TRBJ1-5	TGTGCCAGCAGTGAGGGTGGTGGGATTGATCAGCCCCAGCATTTT	CASSEGGGIDQPQHF
TRBV3-1	many	TRBD2	TRBJ2-7	TGTGCCAGCAGCGGCGGGGGGGATAGCGTCCCCTTCTACGAGCAGTACTTC	CASSGGGDSVPFYEQYF
TRBV28	NA	NA	TRBJ1-6	TGTGCCAGCAGTCCCCCGACGACACTTTCTTTGGCCTATTATTCACCCCTCCACTTT	CASSPPTTLSLAYYSPLHF
TRBV5-1	NA	TRBD1	TRBJ1-2	TGCGCCAGCAGCTACGGACAGGGGGCGGGTGGCTACACCTTC	CASSYGQGAGGYTF
TRBV5-5	many	NA	TRBJ2-2	TGTGCCAGCAGCCCCACACTTTCCGGGGAGCTGTTTTTT	CASSPTLSGELFF
TRBV7-9	many	NA	TRBJ2-7	TGTGCCAGCAGCTTAGGGGACGGGGGACGCAACACCTACGAGCAGTACTTC	CASSLGDGGRNTYEQYF
TRBV27	many	NA	TRBJ1-6	TGTGCCAGCAGCGCCAGGGGCTCACCCCTCCACTTT	CASSARGSPLHF
TRBV6-9	NA	NA	TRBJ2-3	TGTGTCAGCAGTAATCGACCAGGAGGGACAGATACGCAGTATTTT	CVSSNRPGGTDTQYF
TRBV28	many	NA	TRBJ2-5	TGTGCCAGCAGTTTATCGCCGGACAGTGACCAAGAGACCCAGTACTTC	CASSLSPDSDQETQYF
TRBV7-9	NA	NA	TRBJ1-4	TGTGCCAGCAGCCATAGGACGTTAGAGATTGAAAAACTGTTTTTT	CASSHRTLEIEKLFF
TRBV19	few	TRBD1	TRBJ2-2	TGTGCCAGTAGTTCTACAGGGGGCACCGGGGAGCTGTTTTTT	CASSSTGGTGELFF
TRBV11-2	many	TRBD2	TRBJ2-3	TGTGCCAGCAGCTTAGAACTAGCGGGATACACAGATACGCAGTATTTT	CASSLELAGYTDTQYF
TRBV12-3/TRBV12-4	few	NA	TRBJ2-7	TGTGCCAGCAGTTTAAGTTTAGACCCGCCCGACGAGCAGTACTTC	CASSLSLDPPDEQYF
TRBV6-5	few	TRBD1	TRBJ1-2	TGTGCCAGCAGTTATACACAGGGGGTCTTTTATGGCTACACCTTC	CASSYTQGVFYGYTF